These 18 T cell receptor beta chains were sequenced from one sample in a study of blood T cells in healthy people across ages. The use of a sample-barcoded 5' primer and a J-beta primer mix characterized a second PCR of about 7 to 12 cycles. TCRdb used MiXCR to reprocess the 5' RACE reads, holding one entry per CDR3 protein. The repertoire includes around 1.5 million distinct CDR3 sequences, about 35% of them detected once, and about 11% sits in the top ten. Sequenced: blood. All receptors derive from a woman in her thirties in good health.

This clonotype has a count of ten or more. The genes are TRBV3-1 and TRBJ2-3, with TRBD2 matching over 10 bases. Germline-derived CDR1 and CDR2 are LGHDT and YNNKEL (reference sequence). CDR3 length equals 18 residues. V shed 1 base and J 5 bases; nucleotides not matched to a gene: 12. The CDR3 nucleotides are TGTGCCAGCAGCCAAGCAAGCTTAGCGGGGGGATTCGGAGATACGCAGTATTTT. Translating it yields CASSQASLAGGFGDTQYF.

The V gene is TRBV5-1, the J gene TRBJ2-1, with D possibly TRBD2 on 5 matching bases. This CDR3 is 12 amino acids long. V lost 1 base, J lost 9 bases, and 8 bases lay in between. Germline V CDR1 and CDR2: SGHRS, YFSETQ. The CDR3 reads CASSLNGIEQFF. The CDR3 DNA sequence: TGCGCCAGCAGCTTGAACGGGATTGAGCAGTTCTTC.

This chain links TRBV6-1 with TRBJ2-7; TRBD1 matches 8 bases. V lost 0 bases and J lost 4; bases outside the gene matches: 11. The germline V gene encodes CDR1 MNHNS and CDR2 SASEGT. This CDR3 has 17 residues. The CDR3 loop is CASSEAARTGFEYEQYF. The CDR3 region has the DNA TGTGCCAGCAGTGAAGCGGCCCGGACAGGGTTCGAGTACGAGCAGTACTTC.

This clonotype was detected many times. The V gene is TRBV4-1, the J gene TRBJ2-5; D not resolved. CDR1 is MGHRA and CDR2 is YSYEKL in the germline V gene. This CDR3 has 14 amino acids. V shed 2 bases and J shed 2 bases, with 9 bases lying between them. The CDR3 here is CASSQWLKQETQYF. CDR3 in DNA: TGCGCCAGCAGCCAATGGCTGAAACAAGAGACCCAGTACTTC.

The CDR3 loop reads CASSDSEGDEQFF. The CDR3 nucleotides read TGTGCCAGCAGCGACTCGGAAGGGGATGAGCAGTTCTTC. This chain links TRBV9 with TRBJ2-1, with a possible D match to TRBD1 (5 bases). Trimming left V 3 bases short and J 8 bases short, with 12 bases between. Germline-derived CDR1 and CDR2 are SGDLS and YYNGEE. CDR3 length: 13 residues.

This chain connects TRBV6-1 to TRBJ2-7; TRBD1 matches at 9 bases. Germline CDR1 is MNHNS and CDR2 is SASEGT. The junction had 5 bases not matched to a gene; V was cut back by 9 bases and J by 2 bases. The CDR3 sequence is 13 residues long. CDR3: CASPGQGTYEQYF. DNA of the CDR3: TGTGCCAGTCCGGGACAGGGCACCTACGAGCAGTACTTC.

The chain couples TRBV20-1 to TRBJ2-1; 10 bases fit TRBD2. The junction had 15 bases not matched to a gene; V was cut back by 0 bases and J by 7 bases. The germline gives CDR1 DFQATT, CDR2 SNEGSKA (reference sequence). There are 18 residues in the CDR3. The CDR3 loop reads CSARDRVGGLARPNEQFF. The CDR3 DNA sequence: TGCAGTGCTAGAGATCGGGTCGGGGGACTAGCGAGACCGAATGAGCAGTTCTTC.

This clonotype was detected only once. The junction departs from the called germline gene at one end, perhaps through a read error. The CDR3 protein is CAGSSNVNAYEQYF. The DNA of the CDR3 is TGTGCCGGCAGTTCGAACGTAAACGCCTACGAGCAGTACTTC. The gene calls are TRBV27 and TRBJ2-5, with D uncertain. The DNA end lines up better with TRBJ2-7; the J call may be wrong. The CDR3 has 14 residues. Germline V gene sequence: CDR1 MNHEY, CDR2 SMNVEV (reference sequence).

This sequence joins TRBV5-1 and TRBJ2-1, with unresolved D. Trimming removed 2 bases from V and 1 base from J, with 10 bases in between. The CDR3 sequence is 15 residues long. CDR1 and CDR2 from the germline V gene are SGHRS and YFSETQ. This CDR3 reads CASSLNRRSYNEQFF. DNA for the CDR3: TGCGCCAGCAGCTTAAATAGGCGATCCTACAATGAGCAGTTCTTC.

The V gene is TRBV7-2, the J gene TRBJ2-5, with D unresolved. Germline CDR1 and CDR2: SGHTA and FQGNSA. The V end was cut by 3 bases, the J end by 5 bases, with 10 bases between. The CDR3 totals 13 residues. The CDR3 bases are TGTGCCAGCAGCTTTTTCAAGTCCGAGACCCAGTACTTC. Amino acid sequence: CASSFFKSETQYF.

The chain has TRBV7-9 and TRBJ1-1; no firm D call. The CDR3 length is 13 residues. Germline-derived CDR1 and CDR2 are SEHNR and FQNEAQ (reference sequence). The germline V and J ends were trimmed by 1 base and 11 bases, with 14 bases remaining between them. CDR3 sequence reads: CASSLEAAVGAFF. CDR3 nucleotides: TGTGCCAGCAGCTTAGAGGCAGCTGTGGGGGCTTTCTTT. Full variable domain (rest looked up from reference TRBV7-9 and TRBJ1-1): DTGVSQNPRHKITKRGQNVTFRCDPISEHNRLYWYRQTLGQGPEFLTYFQNEAQLEKSRLLSDRFSAERPKGSFSTLEIQRTEQGDSAMYLCASSLEAAVGAFFGQGTRLTVV.

A few counts support this clonotype. The V gene is TRBV7-2, the J gene TRBJ2-1; D is uncertain. V was pared by 0 bases and J by 5 bases, with 11 bases between. CDR3 length: 15 residues. The germline gives CDR1 SGHTA, CDR2 FQGNSA. CDR3 protein: CASSLAPHGNNEQFF. The CDR3 coding sequence is TGTGCCAGCAGCTTAGCGCCGCATGGCAACAATGAGCAGTTCTTC.

The J gene is TRBJ2-1, the V gene TRBV18, with 12 nucleotides matching TRBD2. The length of the CDR3 is 16 residues. V was clipped by 3 bases and J by 8 bases; unmatched bases: 8. Germline-derived CDR1 and CDR2 are KGHSH and LQKENI. In nucleotides, the CDR3 is TGTGCCAGCTCACCCAGACTAGCGGGAGAATCCGATGAGCAGTTCTTC. Translated: CASSPRLAGESDEQFF.

The table lists this clonotype with a few counts. The chain has TRBV20-1 and TRBJ2-1; D unclear. Trimming stripped 0 bases from V and 4 bases from J, with 13 bases between. The CDR3 spans 15 residues. Germline CDR1 reads DFQATT; CDR2 reads SNEGSKA (reference sequence). This CDR3 reads CSARDPSLAYNEQFF. CDR3 in DNA: TGCAGTGCTAGAGACCCCTCCCTGGCTTACAATGAGCAGTTCTTC.

As to this clonotype: The missing conserved phenylalanine or tryptophan at the end of this CDR3 makes a read error likely. The chain links TRBV5-4 to TRBJ2-3; 9 bases match TRBD2. This CDR3 region has 15 residues. V was pared by 4 bases and J by 0 bases, with 3 bases of the junction left unmatched. In germline, CDR1 is SGHNT, CDR2 YYREEE (reference sequence). Written as DNA, the CDR3 is TGTGCCAGCAGCCCGACTAGCGGTAGCACAGATACGCAGTATCTT. Its translation is CASSPTSGSTDTQYL.

This chain uses TRBV29-1 with TRBJ1-1; 7 bases line up with TRBD1. CDR1 is SQVTM and CDR2 is ANQGSEA in the germline V gene. The V segment lost 1 base and the J segment 0 bases; nucleotides outside the gene matches: 5. The CDR3 sequence is 15 residues long. In DNA, the CDR3 is TGCAGCGTTGAAGCGCCAGGGGGGTTGAACACTGAAGCTTTCTTT. Protein product: CSVEAPGGLNTEAFF.

Points on this clonotype: This may stem from a read error, because a much larger clone lies one nucleotide away. The chain carries TRBV4-1 and TRBJ2-7; D is unclear. CDR1 and CDR2 (germline): MGHRA, YSYEKL. The CDR3 length is 15 residues. Trimming pared 3 bases from V and 0 bases from J, leaving 12 bases between. The CDR3 region is CASSHHTQSSYEQYF. The CDR3 DNA follows: TGCGCCAGCAGCCATCACACGCAGAGCTCCTACGAGCAGTACTTC.

The chain couples TRBV15 to TRBJ2-3; D could derive from TRBD1 or TRBD2 (5 bases each). V lost 1 base to trimming and J lost 7 bases, with 24 bases between them. In germline, CDR1 is LNHNV, CDR2 YYDKDF (reference sequence). This CDR3 has 18 residues. The CDR3 DNA sequence: TGTGCCACCAGCAGAGCGACCAAAGGGGCCCGGAGGTTAAATACGCAGTATTTT. Its protein is CATSRATKGARRLNTQYF.